This is a list of T cell receptor beta chains from one sample in a study of regulatory dendritic cells for organ transplantation. TCRdb keeps only in-frame clones here, not all; method: immunoSEQ multiplex PCR. Counted here are about 11,000 clones, 60% to 85% occurring once; the ten biggest clones make up around 2.8%. Antigen specificity for these receptors is unknown. Sample: memory CD4+ T cells from blood cultured with regulatory dendritic cells. These receptors originate from a human donor in good health. CDR3s include the opening cysteine and the closing phenylalanine or tryptophan. A D gene is named only where the DNA matches it firmly. The size field is filled for only some rows; it gives once, few, many or a size class.

>TRBV5-4|TRBJ2-1|-|once
CASSLSRRANEQFF
TGTGCCAGCAGCTTATCCCGCAGGGCTAATGAGCAGTTCTTC
>TRBV29-1|TRBJ1-1|TRBD1|-
CSIGGQMNTEAFF
TGCAGCATTGGGGGACAGATGAACACTGAAGCTTTCTTT
>TRBV14|TRBJ1-1|-|-
CASSQVQDTEAFF
TGTGCCAGCAGCCAAGTACAAGACACTGAAGCTTTCTTT
>TRBV12-5|TRBJ2-5|TRBD1|-
CASGSGTGAETQYF
TGTGCTAGTGGCTCCGGGACAGGGGCGGAGACCCAGTACTTC
>TRBV9|TRBJ2-2|TRBD2|once
CASSTTRGGRGGLDTGELFF
TGTGCCAGCAGTACGACCCGGGGGGGGAGGGGGGGCCTAGACACCGGGGAGCTGTTTTTT
>TRBV7-7|TRBJ1-2|TRBD1|few
CASSLVEQQGEIYGYTF
TGTGCTAGCAGCTTAGTTGAGCAGCAGGGGGAGATTTATGGCTACACCTTC
>TRBV11-1|TRBJ1-6|TRBD1|-
CASSLGDRGNSPLHF
TGTGCCAGCAGCTTAGGGGACAGGGGCAATTCACCCCTCCACTTT
>TRBV11-2|TRBJ2-3|-|-
CASSLDPGFPQDTQYF
TGTGCCAGCAGCTTAGACCCGGGATTTCCGCAAGATACGCAGTATTTT
>TRBV7-9|TRBJ1-6|-|-
CASSAAGASSYNSPLHF
TGTGCCAGCAGTGCGGCAGGGGCGAGCTCCTATAATTCACCCCTCCACTTT
>TRBV4-3|TRBJ1-2|TRBD1|-
CASSQKDREIYGYTF
TGCGCCAGCAGCCAAAAGGACAGGGAGATCTATGGCTACACCTTC
>TRBV19|TRBJ1-2|TRBD1|-
CASSADRNYGYTF
TGTGCCAGTAGTGCGGACAGGAACTATGGCTACACCTTC
>TRBV9|TRBJ1-2|TRBD1|-
CASSVEVTATGNYGYTF
TGTGCCAGCAGCGTAGAGGTAACCGCGACAGGGAACTATGGCTACACCTTC
>TRBV29-1|TRBJ2-1|-|-
CSASGWRSYNEQFF
TGCAGCGCCAGTGGCTGGCGGTCCTACAATGAGCAGTTCTTC
>TRBV6-5|TRBJ2-3|TRBD1|once
CASGLGTGGADTQYF
TGTGCCAGCGGCCTCGGGACAGGGGGCGCGGATACGCAGTATTTT
>TRBV7-9|TRBJ2-3|TRBD2|-
CASSYSTRGGTDTQYF
TGTGCCAGCAGCTACTCAACGCGGGGGGGTACAGATACGCAGTATTTT
>TRBV6-6|TRBJ1-5|-|-
CASSYRESNQPQHF
TGTGCCAGCAGTTACAGGGAGAGCAATCAGCCCCAGCATTTT
>TRBV5-4|TRBJ2-3|TRBD1|-
CASSLTGASTDTQYF
TGTGCCAGCAGCCTAACAGGGGCGAGCACAGATACGCAGTATTTT
>TRBV18|TRBJ1-1|TRBD1|-
CASSPPGQRDTEAFF
TGTGCCAGCTCACCACCGGGACAGCGGGACACTGAAGCTTTCTTT
>TRBV7-9|TRBJ1-3|-|-
CASSSRSGNTIYF
TGTGCCAGCAGCTCCCGCTCTGGAAACACCATATATTTT
>TRBV7-2|TRBJ2-5|-|-
CASSLGFSRETQYF
TGTGCCAGCAGCTTAGGGTTTAGCCGAGAGACCCAGTACTTC
>TRBV5-1|TRBJ2-1|-|-
CASTPSSGVWNNEQFF
TGCGCCAGCACCCCGTCCTCCGGGGTATGGAACAATGAGCAGTTCTTC
>TRBV5-1|TRBJ2-5|-|-
CASSLGTTAGSETQYF
TGCGCCAGCAGCTTGGGGACTACAGCGGGTTCAGAGACCCAGTACTTC
>TRBV5-5|TRBJ1-2|-|-
CASSLGTANYGYTF
TGTGCCAGCAGCTTAGGCACAGCCAACTATGGCTACACCTTC
>TRBV19|TRBJ1-1|-|-
CASSINRGGRGSTEAFF
TGTGCCAGTAGTATTAATCGAGGGGGGCGGGGGAGCACTGAAGCTTTCTTT
>TRBV27|TRBJ1-4|-|-
CASRGYVATNEKLFF
TGTGCCAGCAGGGGCTACGTAGCAACTAATGAAAAACTGTTTTTT
>TRBV7-8|TRBJ1-2|-|-
CASSLGLERDYGYTF
TGTGCCAGCAGCTTGGGGTTGGAGAGGGACTATGGCTACACCTTC
>TRBV4-1|TRBJ2-1|TRBD1|-
CASSQIPGQGHNEQFF
TGCGCCAGCAGCCAAATACCGGGACAGGGTCACAATGAGCAGTTCTTC
>TRBV18|TRBJ2-1|-|-
CASSPPASPNEQFF
TGTGCCAGCTCACCCCCTGCGTCTCCTAATGAGCAGTTCTTC
>TRBV5-1|TRBJ1-2|-|-
CASSLDRFGGYTF
TGCGCCAGCAGCTTGGACAGGTTCGGTGGCTACACCTTC
>TRBV5-1|TRBJ1-2|-|-
CASSLEAGNYGYTF
TGCGCCAGCAGCTTGGAGGCAGGGAACTATGGCTACACCTTC
>TRBV5-6|TRBJ1-1|-|-
CASSSAVVTEAFF
TGTGCCAGCAGCTCCGCCGTAGTCACTGAAGCTTTCTTT
>TRBV9|TRBJ2-2|-|-
CASSMGQNTGELFF
TGTGCCAGCAGCATGGGACAGAACACCGGGGAGCTGTTTTTT
>TRBV5-6|TRBJ1-2|TRBD1|-
CASSLNRGGDGYTF
TGTGCCAGCAGCTTGAACAGGGGGGGCGATGGCTACACCTTC
>TRBV4-1|TRBJ1-6|-|-
CASSQDRDYNSPLHF
TGCGCCAGCAGCCAAGACCGGGATTATAATTCACCCCTCCACTTT
>TRBV6-4|TRBJ2-5|TRBD2|few
CASSASGGASETQYF
TGTGCCAGCAGTGCTAGCGGGGGGGCCTCGGAGACCCAGTACTTC
>TRBV5-1|TRBJ2-7|-|-
CASSLLRLSSYEQYF
TGCGCCAGCAGCTTGTTAAGACTGTCCTCCTACGAGCAGTACTTC
>TRBV19|TRBJ2-7|-|-
CASSIWETPYEQYF
TGTGCCAGTAGTATATGGGAGACCCCTTACGAGCAGTACTTC
>TRBV11-3|TRBJ2-7|TRBD1|-
CASSSTGTGGEQYF
TGTGCCAGCAGCTCGACCGGGACAGGAGGGGAGCAGTACTTC
>TRBV5-1|TRBJ2-1|TRBD1|-
CASSLTPGQGGNEQFF
TGCGCCAGCAGCTTGACCCCGGGACAGGGGGGGAATGAGCAGTTCTTC
>TRBV9|TRBJ2-1|-|-
CASSVLSGDEQFF
TGTGCCAGCAGCGTACTAAGCGGAGATGAGCAGTTCTTC
>TRBV29-1|TRBJ1-1|-|-
CSVSLDSTMNTEAFF
TGCAGCGTGAGTTTGGACAGCACAATGAACACTGAAGCTTTCTTT
>TRBV7-9|TRBJ2-2|TRBD1|few
CARDSGGEDTGELFF
TGTGCCAGAGACTCAGGGGGCGAGGACACCGGGGAGCTGTTTTTT
>TRBV6-6|TRBJ1-3|TRBD1|few
CASRPRTGVGNTIYF
TGTGCCAGCAGGCCTAGGACAGGGGTCGGAAACACCATATATTTT
>TRBV6-5|TRBJ2-3|TRBD2|-
CASGLAGDTDTQYF
TGTGCTAGCGGGCTAGCGGGAGACACAGATACGCAGTATTTT
>TRBV6-6|TRBJ1-3|-|-
CASRGPGNTIYF
TGTGCCAGCAGGGGCCCTGGAAACACCATATATTTT
>TRBV4-1|TRBJ1-6|TRBD1|once
CASSQYGTGFGNSPLHF
TGCGCCAGCAGCCAATACGGGACAGGATTTGGTAATTCACCCCTCCACTTT
>TRBV2|TRBJ2-7|-|once
CASSEAGRGSYEQYF
TGTGCCAGCAGTGAAGCAGGGCGGGGCTCCTACGAGCAGTACTTC
>TRBV16|TRBJ1-5|-|-
CASSQSGQNNQPQHF
TGTGCCAGCAGCCAATCAGGACAGAACAATCAGCCCCAGCATTTT
>TRBV4-2|TRBJ2-2|TRBD2|-
CASSQMTSSDTGELFF
TGTGCCAGCAGCCAGATGACTAGCTCCGACACCGGGGAGCTGTTTTTT
>TRBV19|TRBJ2-7|-|few
CASSPPNSYEQYF
TGTGCCAGTAGTCCTCCCAACAGCTACGAGCAGTACTTC
>TRBV10-3|TRBJ1-1|TRBD1|-
CAISAGTGVRNTEAFF
TGTGCCATCAGCGCCGGGACAGGGGTTCGGAACACTGAAGCTTTCTTT
>TRBV7-2|TRBJ2-7|TRBD1|-
CASSLSGTGVEQYF
TGTGCCAGCAGCTTATCCGGGACAGGGGTCGAGCAGTACTTC
>TRBV6-5|TRBJ1-2|-|-
CASSYLRDPYGYTF
TGTGCCAGCAGTTACTTGAGGGATCCCTATGGCTACACCTTC
>TRBV4-2|TRBJ2-3|TRBD1|few
CASSQRKTGSGTDTQYF
TGTGCCAGCAGCCAGCGGAAGACAGGGTCTGGTACAGATACGCAGTATTTT
>TRBV5-1|TRBJ1-2|-|-
CASSLAGDLLYGYTF
TGCGCCAGCAGCTTGGCGGGGGATTTGTTGTATGGCTACACCTTC
>TRBV6-1|TRBJ1-4|TRBD1|-
CASSETGQGARTNEKLFF
TGTGCCAGCAGTGAAACGGGACAGGGGGCACGGACTAATGAAAAACTGTTTTTT
>TRBV10-3|TRBJ2-2|-|-
CAITGSERSGELFF
TGTGCCATCACTGGCAGCGAAAGGTCCGGGGAGCTGTTTTTT
>TRBV5-1|TRBJ2-1|TRBD1|once
CASTLGQASYNEQFF
TGCGCCAGCACACTGGGACAGGCCTCCTACAATGAGCAGTTCTTC
>TRBV6-5|TRBJ2-1|TRBD2|once
CASRPAGGNNEQFF
TGTGCCAGCCGCCCCGCGGGGGGGAACAATGAGCAGTTCTTC
>TRBV6-1|TRBJ2-2|TRBD1|-
CASRQGAGAGELFF
TGTGCCAGCCGACAGGGGGCGGGTGCCGGGGAGCTGTTTTTT